The 2 T cell receptor beta chains listed next were all sequenced from one sample in a study of shared clonotypes between healthy human individuals. Method: immunoSEQ multiplex PCR; TCRdb's copy keeps in-frame clones and lacks some. The profile shows 660,000 or so clones, approximately 96% of them singletons. As defined, naive CD8 cells were CD45RO-negative and positively selected for CCR7, with terminally differentiated effector memory CD45RA+ cells excluded. The specimen sequenced was naive CD8+ T cells sorted from blood. These TCRs come from a woman aged 25-40 years in good health.

This sequence joins TRBV6-1 and TRBJ1-2, with 11 bases that match TRBD1. V lost 3 bases and J lost 4; bases outside the gene matches: 10. Per the germline V gene, CDR1 is MNHNS and CDR2 is SASEGT. This CDR3 spans 17 amino acids. As DNA, the CDR3 is TGTGCCAGCAGTGACCCCGGACAGGGGGCTTTCCGCTATGGCTACACCTTC. This sequence encodes CASSDPGQGAFRYGYTF.

The chain joins TRBV28 to TRBJ2-1; 8 bases are shared with TRBD2. The CDR3 sequence is 16 residues long. Germline values: CDR1 MDHEN, CDR2 SYDVKM. Trimming at V came to 5 bases and at J to 2 bases, leaving 8 bases not matched to a gene. In DNA form, the CDR3 reads TGTGCCAGCAGTACACTAGCGGAGGGGGCCTACAATGAGCAGTTCTTC. It encodes CASSTLAEGAYNEQFF.